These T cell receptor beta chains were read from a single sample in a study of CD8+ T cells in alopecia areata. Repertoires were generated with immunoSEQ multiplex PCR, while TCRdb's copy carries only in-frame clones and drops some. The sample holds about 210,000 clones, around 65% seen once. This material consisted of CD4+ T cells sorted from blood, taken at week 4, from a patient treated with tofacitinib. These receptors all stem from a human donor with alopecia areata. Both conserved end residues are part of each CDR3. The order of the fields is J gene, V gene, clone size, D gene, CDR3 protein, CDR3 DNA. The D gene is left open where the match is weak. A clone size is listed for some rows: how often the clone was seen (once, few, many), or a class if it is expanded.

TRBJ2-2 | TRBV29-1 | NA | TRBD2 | CSVRTSGYTGELFF | TGCAGCGTGCGGACTAGCGGATACACCGGGGAGCTGTTTTTT
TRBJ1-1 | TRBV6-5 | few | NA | CASSSGGGPTEAFF | TGTGCCAGCAGTTCGGGTGGGGGGCCCACTGAAGCTTTCTTT
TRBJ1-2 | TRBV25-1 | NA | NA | CASSAYGWGVGYTF | TGTGCCAGCAGTGCCTACGGATGGGGCGTTGGCTACACCTTC
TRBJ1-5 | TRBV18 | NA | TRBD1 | CASSPDRGSYQPQHF | TGTGCCAGCTCACCAGACAGGGGATCTTATCAGCCCCAGCATTTT
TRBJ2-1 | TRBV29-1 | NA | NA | CSVKIDLGGGEQFF | TGCAGCGTTAAAATCGACTTGGGGGGAGGTGAGCAGTTCTTC
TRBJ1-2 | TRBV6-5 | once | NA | CASSIQGGGYGYTF | TGTGCCAGCAGCATACAGGGTGGGGGCTATGGCTACACCTTC
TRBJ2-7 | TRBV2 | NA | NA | CASSAERDPSEQYF | TGTGCCAGCAGTGCGGAGAGGGACCCCTCCGAGCAGTACTTC
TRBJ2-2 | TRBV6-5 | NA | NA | CASSSGDRRAGELFF | TGTGCCAGCAGTTCCGGGGACCGCCGGGCCGGGGAGCTGTTTTTT
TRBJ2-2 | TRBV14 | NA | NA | CASSQAGITGELFF | TGTGCCAGCAGCCAAGCAGGGATAACCGGGGAGCTGTTTTTT
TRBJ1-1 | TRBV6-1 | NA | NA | CASSEVANTEAFF | TGTGCCAGCAGTGAAGTAGCGAACACTGAAGCTTTCTTT
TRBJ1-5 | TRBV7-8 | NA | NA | CASSYTRGQGQPQHF | TGTGCCAGCAGCTACACGCGGGGGCAGGGTCAGCCCCAGCATTTT
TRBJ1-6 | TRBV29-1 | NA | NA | CSVPRRGSPLHF | TGCAGCGTTCCCAGGAGGGGTTCACCCCTCCACTTT
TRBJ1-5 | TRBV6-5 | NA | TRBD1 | CASSRQGGNQPQHF | TGTGCCAGCAGTCGACAGGGTGGAAATCAGCCCCAGCATTTT
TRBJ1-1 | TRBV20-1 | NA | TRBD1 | CSAWTGVEAFF | TGCAGTGCTTGGACAGGCGTCGAAGCTTTCTTT
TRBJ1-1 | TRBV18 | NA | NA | CASSPPTLGNTEAFF | TGTGCCAGCTCACCACCGACCCTTGGGAACACTGAAGCTTTCTTT
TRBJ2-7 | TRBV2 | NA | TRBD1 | CASGDRGNGEQYF | TGTGCCAGCGGGGACAGGGGGAATGGCGAGCAGTACTTC
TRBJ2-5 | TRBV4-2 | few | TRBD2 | CASSHPTSGEETQYF | TGTGCCAGCAGCCACCCGACTAGCGGGGAAGAGACCCAGTACTTC
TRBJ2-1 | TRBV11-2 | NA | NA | CASSLGRGTDDYNEQFF | TGTGCCAGCAGCTTAGGTCGGGGGACAGACGACTACAATGAGCAGTTCTTC
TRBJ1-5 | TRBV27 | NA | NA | CASSLVPGPNQPQHF | TGTGCCAGCAGTTTAGTGCCAGGGCCGAATCAGCCCCAGCATTTT
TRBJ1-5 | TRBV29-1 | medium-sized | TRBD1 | CSVLQGAGNQPQHF | TGCAGCGTCCTGCAGGGGGCGGGCAATCAGCCCCAGCATTTT
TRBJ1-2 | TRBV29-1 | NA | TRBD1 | CSVETGSRYGYTF | TGCAGCGTTGAGACAGGGTCTCGCTATGGCTACACCTTC
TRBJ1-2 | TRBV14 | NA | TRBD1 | CASSQNRGTYGYTF | TGTGCCAGCAGCCAGAACAGGGGGACCTATGGCTACACCTTC
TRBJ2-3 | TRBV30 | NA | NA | CAWTSQQGTDTQYF | TGTGCCTGGACGTCTCAACAGGGCACAGATACGCAGTATTTT
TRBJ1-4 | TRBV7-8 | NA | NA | CASSQGPRGSNEKLFF | TGTGCCAGCAGCCAGGGCCCCCGGGGGTCCAATGAAAAACTGTTTTTT
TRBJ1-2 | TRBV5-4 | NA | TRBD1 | CASSLGGQYGYTF | TGTGCCAGCAGCTTGGGGGGACAGTATGGCTACACCTTC
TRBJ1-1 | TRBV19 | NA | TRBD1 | CASSLDRGDTEAFF | TGTGCCAGTTCTTTGGACAGGGGGGACACTGAAGCTTTCTTT
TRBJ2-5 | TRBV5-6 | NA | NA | CASSLLQGGGETQYF | TGTGCCAGCAGCTTGCTCCAGGGAGGGGGAGAGACCCAGTACTTC
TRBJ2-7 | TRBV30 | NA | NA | CAWSPSHEQYF | TGTGCCTGGAGTCCAAGCCACGAGCAGTACTTC
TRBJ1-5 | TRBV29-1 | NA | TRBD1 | CSVSVQGASNQPQHF | TGCAGCGTTTCTGTACAGGGGGCAAGTAATCAGCCCCAGCATTTT
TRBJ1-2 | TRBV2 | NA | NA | CASSAGMPSGYTF | TGTGCCAGCAGTGCCGGGATGCCGAGTGGCTACACCTTC
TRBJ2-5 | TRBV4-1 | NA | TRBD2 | CASSQRLAKETQYF | TGCGCCAGCAGCCAGCGACTAGCTAAAGAGACCCAGTACTTC
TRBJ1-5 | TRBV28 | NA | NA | CASSRGGDHQPQHF | TGTGCCAGCAGTCGCGGTGGAGACCATCAGCCCCAGCATTTT
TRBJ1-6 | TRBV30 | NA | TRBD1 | CAWSEGQGLSSPLHF | TGTGCCTGGAGTGAGGGACAGGGTTTAAGTTCACCCCTCCACTTT
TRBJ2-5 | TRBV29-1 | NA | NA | CSVATAETQYF | TGCAGCGTTGCAACAGCTGAGACCCAGTACTTC
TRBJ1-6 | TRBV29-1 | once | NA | CSALTGQNSPLHF | TGCAGCGCACTGACGGGTCAGAATTCACCCCTCCACTTT
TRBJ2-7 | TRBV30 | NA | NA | CAWSKGVPPDEQYF | TGTGCCTGGAGCAAGGGGGTCCCCCCCGACGAGCAGTACTTC
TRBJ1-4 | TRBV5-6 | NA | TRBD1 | CASSPVGTDNEKLFF | TGTGCCAGCAGCCCCGTTGGGACAGATAATGAAAAACTGTTTTTT
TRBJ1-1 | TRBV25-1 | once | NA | CASSGPAGSTEAFF | TGTGCCAGCAGTGGACCCGCAGGGAGCACTGAAGCTTTCTTT
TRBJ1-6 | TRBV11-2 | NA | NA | CASSSVRGAPGSPLHF | TGTGCCAGCAGCTCCGTGCGGGGGGCGCCTGGTTCACCCCTCCACTTT
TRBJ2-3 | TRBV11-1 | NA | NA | CASSFSSGITDTQYF | TGTGCCAGCAGCTTTTCTTCCGGGATCACAGATACGCAGTATTTT
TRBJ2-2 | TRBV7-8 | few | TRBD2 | CASSFPGLASGELFF | TGTGCCAGCAGCTTTCCGGGACTAGCGTCCGGGGAGCTGTTTTTT